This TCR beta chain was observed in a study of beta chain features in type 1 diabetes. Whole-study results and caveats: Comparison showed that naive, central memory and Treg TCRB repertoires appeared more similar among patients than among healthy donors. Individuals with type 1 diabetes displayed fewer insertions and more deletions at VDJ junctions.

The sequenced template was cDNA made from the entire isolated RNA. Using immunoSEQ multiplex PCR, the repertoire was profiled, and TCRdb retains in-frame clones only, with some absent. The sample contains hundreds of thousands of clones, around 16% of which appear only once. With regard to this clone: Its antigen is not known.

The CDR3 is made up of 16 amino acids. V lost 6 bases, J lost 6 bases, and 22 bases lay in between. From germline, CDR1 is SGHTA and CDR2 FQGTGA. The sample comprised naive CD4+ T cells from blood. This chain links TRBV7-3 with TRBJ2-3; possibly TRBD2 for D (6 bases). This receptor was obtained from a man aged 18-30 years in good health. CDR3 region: CASSPWGTTSGDTQYF. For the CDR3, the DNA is TGTGCCAGCAGTCCTTGGGGGACGACTAGTGGGGATACGCAGTATTTT.